A selection of T cell receptor beta chains follows, all from one sample in a study of identical twins. Each CDR3 protein gets one entry after TCRdb re-called the 5' RACE reads with MiXCR. The table lists hundreds of thousands of distinct CDR3 sequences, 8.5% to 9.5% of them singletons. This sample was shared with a second study, whose subject was yellow fever vaccine responses in identical twins.

The sample consisted of PBMCs. These receptors were taken from a woman in her late teens or twenties in good health. CDR3s include the opening cysteine and the closing phenylalanine or tryptophan. The D gene is left open where the match is weak. Clone size is given for some rows only: seen once, a few or many times, or a class if the clone is expanded.

TRBD1 | many | TRBJ2-7 | TRBV15 | TGTGCCACTTCGGGACAGAACTACGAGCAGTACTTC | CATSGQNYEQYF
- | few | TRBJ2-5 | TRBV10-3 | TGTGCCATCAGTGGGACCGACGGGACCCAGTACTTC | CAISGTDGTQYF
- | few | TRBJ2-7 | TRBV21-1 | TGTGCCAGCAGCAAAGCGCTGGAAAGGGATGACTACGAGCAGTACTTC | CASSKALERDDYEQYF
TRBD1 | - | TRBJ2-2 | TRBV27 | TGTGCCAGCAGTTACAGGGGGCTAGCCGGGGAGCTGTTTTTT | CASSYRGLAGELFF
- | many | TRBJ2-1 | TRBV11-2 | TGTGCCAGCAGCTTAGGGACGGGTGGGAGGTCTGAGCAGTTCTTC | CASSLGTGGRSEQFF
- | many | TRBJ2-3 | TRBV29-1 | TGCAGCGTTGAATTCAGCGCTGGGGCGCAGTATTTT | CSVEFSAGAQYF
- | few | TRBJ2-1 | TRBV24-1 | TGTGCCACCAGTGATTCTGTGTACAATGAGCAGTTCTTC | CATSDSVYNEQFF
TRBD2 | few | TRBJ2-1 | TRBV19 | TGTGCCAGTAGTATAGGACTAGCCAATGAGCAGTTCTTC | CASSIGLANEQFF
- | few | TRBJ2-7 | TRBV27 | TGTGCCCTCTGGGGAGGCAGCTCCTACGAGCAGTACTTC | CALWGGSSYEQYF
- | few | TRBJ2-2 | TRBV6-2/TRBV6-3 | TGTGCCAGCAGTTACGGTAGTTACACCGGGGAGCTGTTTTTT | CASSYGSYTGELFF
- | few | TRBJ2-1 | TRBV5-6 | TGTGCCAGCAGCATCGGAATAGCGGTAGACTATGAGCAGTTCTTC | CASSIGIAVDYEQFF
- | few | TRBJ1-1 | TRBV3-1 | TGTGCCAGCAGCCAAGACCCCACTGAAGCTTTCTTT | CASSQDPTEAFF
- | few | TRBJ2-5 | TRBV6-2/TRBV6-3 | TGTGCCAGCAGTTATTCAGATTCGGATCGGGAGACCCAGTACTTC | CASSYSDSDRETQYF
- | - | TRBJ2-3 | TRBV5-1 | TGCGCCAGCAGCTACAGGGCGGACACTAGCACAGATACGCAGTATTTT | CASSYRADTSTDTQYF
- | few | TRBJ2-3 | TRBV5-1 | TGCGCCAGCAGCTTGGGCCCCTTTAGGGAGCCTGGCACAGATACGCAGTATTTT | CASSLGPFREPGTDTQYF
- | few | TRBJ2-2 | TRBV7-2 | TGTGCCAGCAGCTTAGAATTTACGGCGGGGGAGCTGTTTTTT | CASSLEFTAGELFF
- | many | TRBJ2-6 | TRBV12-3/TRBV12-4 | TGTGCCAGCAGTCCTGGGTACGGGGCCAACGTCCTGACTTTC | CASSPGYGANVLTF
TRBD2 | - | TRBJ2-1 | TRBV7-2 | TGTGCCAGCAGCGATTTAGCGGGAGGGAGGGGATACAATGAGCAGTTCTTC | CASSDLAGGRGYNEQFF
TRBD1 | few | TRBJ1-1 | TRBV2 | TGTGCCAGCAGGGGACAGGGTTGGACTGAAGCTTTCTTT | CASRGQGWTEAFF
- | - | TRBJ1-4 | TRBV28 | TGTGCCACCGGAACAGGGTGGAGCGAAAAACTGTTTTTT | CATGTGWSEKLFF
- | many | TRBJ2-1 | TRBV29-1 | TGCAGCGCATCGGGCGGGACCGACTACAATGAGCAGTTCTTC | CSASGGTDYNEQFF
- | - | TRBJ2-2 | TRBV5-1 | TGCGCCAGCAGCGGTCCGGGACCCACCGGGGAGCTGTTTTTT | CASSGPGPTGELFF
- | many | TRBJ2-7 | TRBV12-3/TRBV12-4 | TGTGCCAGCAGTTTGGTAGAGCAGTACTTC | CASSLVEQYF
TRBD2 | few | TRBJ2-7 | TRBV5-5 | TGTGCCAGCAGCTCGGTGGGGGGGACGAACTACGAGCAGTACTTC | CASSSVGGTNYEQYF
- | many | TRBJ1-1 | TRBV5-1 | TGCGCCAGCAGCCTGTATCGGGTGAACACTGAAGCTTTCTTT | CASSLYRVNTEAFF
- | - | TRBJ1-2 | TRBV12-3/TRBV12-4 | TGTGCCAGCAGTCCGGACAGTTCCCTAACTATGAGCTACACCTTC | CASSPDSSLTMSYTF
- | few | TRBJ2-1 | TRBV25-1 | TGTGCCAGCAGAGTAACCGGGACAAATGAGCAGTTCTTC | CASRVTGTNEQFF
TRBD2 | - | TRBJ2-7 | TRBV20-1 | TGCAGTGCTAGACGAGGTCTAGCGGGGACCGAGCAGTACTTC | CSARRGLAGTEQYF
- | - | TRBJ2-5 | TRBV29-1 | TGCAGCGTCAGGGTTACAGAGACCCAGTACTTC | CSVRVTETQYF
TRBD1 | few | TRBJ2-1 | TRBV13 | TGTGCCAGCAGTTTCCGGACAGGGGGAAAGCAGACGAATGAGCAGTTCTTC | CASSFRTGGKQTNEQFF
TRBD1 | few | TRBJ2-7 | TRBV12-3/TRBV12-4 | TGTGCCAGCAGTAAGACAGGGAGTAACTACGAGCAGTACTTC | CASSKTGSNYEQYF
TRBD1 | - | TRBJ2-7 | TRBV5-8 | TGTGCCAGCAGCTTGGTGGGACAGGGCTTCTACGAGCAGTACTTC | CASSLVGQGFYEQYF
TRBD1 | many | TRBJ1-5 | TRBV12-3/TRBV12-4 | TGTGCCAGCAGCCTCACCGGGACAGGGGATCAGCCCCAGCATTTT | CASSLTGTGDQPQHF
TRBD2 | few | TRBJ2-2 | TRBV6-2/TRBV6-3 | TGTGCCAGCAGTTATGCGGGGGGCTCCGGGGAGCTGTTTTTT | CASSYAGGSGELFF
- | - | TRBJ2-2 | TRBV7-9 | TGTGCCAGCCGCCCTTGGAGGGGCACCGGGGAGCTGTTTTTT | CASRPWRGTGELFF
TRBD1 | many | TRBJ2-7 | TRBV30 | TGTGCCTGGTTGGACAGGGGGTTCAACGAGCAGTACTTC | CAWLDRGFNEQYF
- | few | TRBJ2-2 | TRBV11-2 | TGTGCCAGCAGGCCAACTAGCGGGGAGCTGTTTTTT | CASRPTSGELFF
- | - | TRBJ2-2 | TRBV11-3 | TGTGCCAGCAGCTCCTCCCGAGGCACAGGGAAAACCGGGGAGCTGTTTTTT | CASSSSRGTGKTGELFF
- | many | TRBJ2-7 | TRBV15 | TGTGCCACCAGCAGTAGGAGTTTCTACGAGCAGTACTTC | CATSSRSFYEQYF
TRBD1 | few | TRBJ2-1 | TRBV20-1 | TGCAGTGCTAGCGTGGACAGGGCATCCTACAATGAGCAGTTCTTC | CSASVDRASYNEQFF
- | - | TRBJ2-3 | TRBV10-1 | TGCGCCAGCAGTGATGGTGGGGCCCGCACAGATACGCAGTATTTT | CASSDGGARTDTQYF
- | few | TRBJ1-2 | TRBV7-9 | TGTGCCAGCAGCTTAGTCCGAACAGGGAACTATGGCTACACCTTC | CASSLVRTGNYGYTF